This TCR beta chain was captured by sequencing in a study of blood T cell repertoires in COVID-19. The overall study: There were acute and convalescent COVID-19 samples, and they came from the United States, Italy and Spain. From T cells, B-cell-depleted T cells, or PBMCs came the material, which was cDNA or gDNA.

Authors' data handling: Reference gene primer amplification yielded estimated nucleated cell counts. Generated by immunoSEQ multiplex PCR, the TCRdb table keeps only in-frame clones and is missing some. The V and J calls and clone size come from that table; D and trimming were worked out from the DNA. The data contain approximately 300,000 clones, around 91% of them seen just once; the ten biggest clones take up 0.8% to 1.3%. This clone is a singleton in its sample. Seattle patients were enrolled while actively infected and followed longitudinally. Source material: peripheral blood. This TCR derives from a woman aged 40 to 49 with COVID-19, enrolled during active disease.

In DNA, the CDR3 is TGCGCCAGCAGCCAAGAGACTAGCGGGAGCTCCTACGAGCAGTACTTC. This translates into CASSQETSGSSYEQYF. The chain links TRBV4-3 to TRBJ2-7, with 12 bases that match TRBD2. Germline V CDR1 and CDR2: LGHNA, YSLEER. The junction had 0 bases not matched to a gene; V was cut back by 0 bases and J by 0 bases. The CDR3 consists of 16 residues.